Reported below is one T cell receptor (beta chain). This CDR3 is 14 amino acids long. Between the trimmed V and J ends, which lost 3 bases and 0 bases, there was a span of 8 bases. Germline V gene sequence: CDR1 DFQATT, CDR2 SNEGSKA (reference sequence). Genomic DNA served as the source from which two-round multiplex PCR generated TCR beta CDR3 amplicons. The use of primers specific to each TRBV and TRBJ gene characterized first-round PCR. TCRdb itself ran the multiplex PCR reads through MiXCR, one entry per CDR3 protein. The sample has about 22,000 distinct CDR3 sequences; 40% are singletons. The source of the sample is a study of prognosis after radiotherapy for stage I lung cancer. Overall study context: Newly diagnosed primary stage I lung tumors occurred in some 14 patients, and oligometastatic NSCLC after surgical resection of the primary tumor occurred in roughly five. Nobody among the patients got concurrent therapy with stereotactic body radiotherapy.

The sample consisted of PBMCs, taken before or after stereotactic body radiation therapy (not recorded which). The rearrangement uses TRBV20-1 and TRBJ1-4; D ambiguous. The origin of this receptor is a donor over 45 with non-small cell lung cancer. CDR3 coding DNA: TGCAGTGCTAGCTTAATCGCAACTAATGAAAAACTGTTTTTT. This gives the protein CSASLIATNEKLFF.